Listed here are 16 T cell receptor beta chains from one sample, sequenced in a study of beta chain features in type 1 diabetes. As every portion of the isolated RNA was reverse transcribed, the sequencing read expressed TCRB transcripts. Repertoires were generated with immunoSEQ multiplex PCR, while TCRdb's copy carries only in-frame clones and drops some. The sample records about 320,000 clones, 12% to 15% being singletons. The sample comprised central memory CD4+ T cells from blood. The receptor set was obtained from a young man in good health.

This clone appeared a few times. This CDR3 reads CASSLTLQGSGTDTQYF. The CDR3, as DNA: TGTGCCAGCTCCCTCACTCTACAGGGGTCGGGCACAGATACGCAGTATTTT. J is TRBJ2-3 and V is TRBV9; 7 nucleotides align to TRBD1. This CDR3 spans 17 amino acids. Germline loops: CDR1 SGDLS, CDR2 YYNGEE. With V trimmed by 7 bases and J by 1 base, 15 bases remained unmatched. Using reference TRBV9 and TRBJ2-3 for the parts outside the CDR3, the full variable domain is DSGVTQTPKHLITATGQRVTLRCSPRSGDLSVYWYQQSLDQGLQFLIQYYNGEERAKGNILERFSAQQFPDLHSELNLSSLELGDSALYFCASSLTLQGSGTDTQYFGPGTRLTVL.

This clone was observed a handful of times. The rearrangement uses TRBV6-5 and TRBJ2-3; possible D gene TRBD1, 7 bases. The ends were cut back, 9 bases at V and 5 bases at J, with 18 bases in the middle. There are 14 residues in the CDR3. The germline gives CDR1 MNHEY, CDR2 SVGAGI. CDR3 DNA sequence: TGTGCCAGTGATGGAGGGGGCATCGTAGATACGCAGTATTTT. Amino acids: CASDGGGIVDTQYF.

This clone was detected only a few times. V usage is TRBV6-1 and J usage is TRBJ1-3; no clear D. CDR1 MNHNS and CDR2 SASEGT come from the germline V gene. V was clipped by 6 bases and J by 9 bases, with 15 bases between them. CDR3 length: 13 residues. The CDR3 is CASSVKGVGTIYF. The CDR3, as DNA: TGTGCCAGCAGCGTGAAGGGCGTAGGCACCATATATTTT.

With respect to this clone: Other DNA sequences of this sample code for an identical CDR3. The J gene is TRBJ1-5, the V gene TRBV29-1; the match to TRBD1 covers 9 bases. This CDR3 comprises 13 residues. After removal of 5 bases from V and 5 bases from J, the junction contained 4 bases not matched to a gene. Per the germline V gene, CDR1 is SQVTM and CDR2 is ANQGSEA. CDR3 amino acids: CSVQTGGDQPQHF. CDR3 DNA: TGCAGCGTTCAGACAGGGGGAGATCAGCCCCAGCATTTT.

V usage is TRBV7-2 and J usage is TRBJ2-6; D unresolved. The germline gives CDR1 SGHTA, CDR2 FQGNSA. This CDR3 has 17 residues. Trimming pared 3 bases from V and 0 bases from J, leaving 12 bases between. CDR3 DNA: TGTGCCAGCAGCTTGTCCGGAGCGAGCTCTGGGGCCAACGTCCTGACTTTC. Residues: CASSLSGASSGANVLTF.

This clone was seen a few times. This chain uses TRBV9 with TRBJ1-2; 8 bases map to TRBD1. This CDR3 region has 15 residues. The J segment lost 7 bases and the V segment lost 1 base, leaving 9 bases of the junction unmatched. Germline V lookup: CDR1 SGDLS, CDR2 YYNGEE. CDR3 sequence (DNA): TGTGCCAGCAGCGTAAGTTCAGGGGGCGAGCGTGGCTACACCTTC. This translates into CASSVSSGGERGYTF. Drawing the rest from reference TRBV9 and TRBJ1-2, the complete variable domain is DSGVTQTPKHLITATGQRVTLRCSPRSGDLSVYWYQQSLDQGLQFLIQYYNGEERAKGNILERFSAQQFPDLHSELNLSSLELGDSALYFCASSVSSGGERGYTFGSGTRLTVV.

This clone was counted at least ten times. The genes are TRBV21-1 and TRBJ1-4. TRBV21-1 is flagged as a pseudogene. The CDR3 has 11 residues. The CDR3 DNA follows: TGTGCCAGCACGGCAAATGAAAAACTGTTTTTT. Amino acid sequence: CASTANEKLFF.

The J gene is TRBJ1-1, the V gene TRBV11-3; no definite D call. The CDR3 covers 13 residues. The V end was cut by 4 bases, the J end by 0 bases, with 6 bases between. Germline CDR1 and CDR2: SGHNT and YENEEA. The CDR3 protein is CASSSQMNTEAFF. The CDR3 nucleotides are TGTGCCAGCAGCTCGCAAATGAACACTGAAGCTTTCTTT.

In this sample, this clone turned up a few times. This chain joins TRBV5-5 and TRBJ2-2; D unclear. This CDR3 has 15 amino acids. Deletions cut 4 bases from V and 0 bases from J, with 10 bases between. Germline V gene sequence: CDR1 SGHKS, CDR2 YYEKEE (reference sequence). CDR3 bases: TGTGCCAGCAGCGCCGGACGGTCGAACACCGGGGAGCTGTTTTTT. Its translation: CASSAGRSNTGELFF.

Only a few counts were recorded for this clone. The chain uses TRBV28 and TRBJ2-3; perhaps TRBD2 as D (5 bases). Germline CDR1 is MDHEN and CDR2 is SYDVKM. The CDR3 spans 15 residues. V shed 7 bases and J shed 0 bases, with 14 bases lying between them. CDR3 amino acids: CASTSGSGSTDTQYF. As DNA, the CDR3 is TGTGCCAGCACCTCGGGGAGCGGCAGCACAGATACGCAGTATTTT. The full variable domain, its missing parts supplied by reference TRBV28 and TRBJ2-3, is DVKVTQSSRYLVKRTGEKVFLECVQDMDHENMFWYRQDPGLGLRLIYFSYDVKMKEKGDIPEGYSVSREKKERFSLILESASTNQTSMYLCASTSGSGSTDTQYFGPGTRLTVL.

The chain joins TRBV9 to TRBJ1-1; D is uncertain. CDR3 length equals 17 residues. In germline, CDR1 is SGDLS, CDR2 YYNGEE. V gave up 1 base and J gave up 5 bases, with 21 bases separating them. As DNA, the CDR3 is TGTGCCAGCAGCGTACATGCGGCAGCTTATGGGGATACTGAAGCTTTCTTT. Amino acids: CASSVHAAAYGDTEAFF.

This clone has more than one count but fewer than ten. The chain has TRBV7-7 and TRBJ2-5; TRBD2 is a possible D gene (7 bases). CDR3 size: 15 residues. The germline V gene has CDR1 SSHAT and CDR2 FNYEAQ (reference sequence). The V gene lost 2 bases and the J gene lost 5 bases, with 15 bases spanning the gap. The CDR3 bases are TGTGCCAGCAGCTTAAACGGGGGGCGTGTGGAGACCCAGTACTTC. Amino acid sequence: CASSLNGGRVETQYF.

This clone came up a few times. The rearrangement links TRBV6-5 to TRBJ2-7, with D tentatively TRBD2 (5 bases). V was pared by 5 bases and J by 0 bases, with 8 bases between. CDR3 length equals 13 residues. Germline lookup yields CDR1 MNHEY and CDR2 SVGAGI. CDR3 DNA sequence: TGTGCCAGCAGTGAGCGGAGCTCCTACGAGCAGTACGTC. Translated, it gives CASSERSSYEQYV.

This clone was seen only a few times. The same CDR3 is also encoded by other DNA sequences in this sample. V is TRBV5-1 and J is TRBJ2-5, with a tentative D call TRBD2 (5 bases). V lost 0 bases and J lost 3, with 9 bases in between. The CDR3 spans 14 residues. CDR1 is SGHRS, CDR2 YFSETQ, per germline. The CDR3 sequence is CASSLGREKETQYF. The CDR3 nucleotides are TGCGCCAGCAGCTTGGGACGGGAAAAAGAGACCCAGTACTTC.

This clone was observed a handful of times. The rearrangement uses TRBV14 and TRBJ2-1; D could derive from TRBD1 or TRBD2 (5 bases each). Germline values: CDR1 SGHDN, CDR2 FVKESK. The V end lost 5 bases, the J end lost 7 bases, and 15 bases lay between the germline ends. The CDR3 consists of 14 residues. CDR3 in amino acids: CASSEPGRNNEQFF. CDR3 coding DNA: TGTGCCAGCAGCGAACCGGGACGCAATAATGAGCAGTTCTTC.

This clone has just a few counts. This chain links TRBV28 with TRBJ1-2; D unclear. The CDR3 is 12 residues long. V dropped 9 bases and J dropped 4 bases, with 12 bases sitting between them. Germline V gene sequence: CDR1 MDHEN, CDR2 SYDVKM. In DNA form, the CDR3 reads TGTGCCAGTACCGCGGGGAGCTATGGCTACACCTTC. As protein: CASTAGSYGYTF.